Reported below is one TCR beta chain. Its target is unknown. Germline V lookup: CDR1 SGHVS, CDR2 FNYEAQ. The CDR3 is made up of 20 amino acids. V lost 1 base to trimming and J lost 0 bases, with 22 bases between them. The data are from a study of siplizumab effects on memory and regulatory T cells. Study conclusions and caveats: The naive T cell population seemed more diverse than memory cells and seemed a major contributor to the alloresponse.

TCRdb's copy holds only in-frame clones and misses some; the assay was immunoSEQ multiplex PCR. The profile shows 60,000 to 70,000 clones, about 87% of them singletons. The chain uses TRBV7-6 and TRBJ2-1; tentatively, D is TRBD1 (6 bases). This TCR came from a human donor in good health. The specimen was Tregs sorted from blood. Here the CDR3 reads CASSLGPDRQTHSSYNEQFF. CDR3 nucleotides: TGTGCCAGCAGCTTAGGCCCCGACAGGCAGACACACAGCTCCTACAATGAGCAGTTCTTC.